One and the same sample provided the 14 T cell receptor beta chains below, sequenced in a study of technical replicates of blood from a few donors. Sequencing was performed with immunoSEQ multiplex PCR; in TCRdb, only in-frame clones are kept and a portion is missing. The sample includes approximately 76,000 clones, 75% to 95% of them seen just once. Sample: T cells isolated from PBMCs. Receptors were obtained from a human donor in good health.

The V and J genes are TRBV5-1 and TRBJ2-3; 8 nucleotides align to TRBD1. This CDR3 is built from 14 residues. Unmatched junction bases numbered 6, after V lost 2 bases and J lost 7 bases. The germline V gene has CDR1 SGHRS and CDR2 YFSETQ. The CDR3 coding sequence is TGCGCCAGCAGCTTCGACAGGGGAGCAAATACGCAGTATTTT. Its protein is CASSFDRGANTQYF.

The chain joins TRBV7-3 to TRBJ2-3; 7 nucleotides align to TRBD2. CDR3 size: 15 residues. V lost 1 base and J lost 6; bases outside the gene matches: 7. Looked up from germline, CDR1 is SGHTA and CDR2 is FQGTGA. The CDR3 nucleotides are TGTGCCAGCAGCTTAAGGGGCGGGGGTAAGGATACGCAGTATTTT. It codes for CASSLRGGGKDTQYF.

V and J are TRBV7-2 and TRBJ1-5; 7 nucleotides match TRBD1. Trimming removed 1 base from V and 9 bases from J; junction bases left unmatched: 3. This CDR3 comprises 13 residues. Germline assignment: CDR1 SGHTA and CDR2 FQGNSA. CDR3 protein: CASSLGQGTPQHF. CDR3 in DNA: TGTGCCAGCAGCTTAGGACAGGGCACGCCCCAGCATTTT.

The chain combines TRBV6-1 with TRBJ2-1; D perhaps matches TRBD2 (5 bases). The CDR3 is 19 amino acids. Germline CDR1 and CDR2: MNHNS and SASEGT. Trimming cost V 1 base and J 0 bases, with 19 bases left between them. CDR3 sequence (DNA): TGTGCCAGCAGTGAAGATGAATTGGCTAGCAGGAGCTCCTACAATGAGCAGTTCTTC. Amino acid sequence: CASSEDELASRSSYNEQFF.

V is TRBV2 and J is TRBJ1-4; D unclear. CDR1 and CDR2 from the germline V gene are SNHLY and FYNNEI. The germline V and J ends were trimmed by 6 bases and 8 bases, with 19 bases remaining between them. CDR3 length equals 15 residues. The CDR3 is CASRPNGWRGEKLFF. CDR3 nucleotide sequence: TGTGCCAGCAGGCCTAACGGGTGGCGAGGAGAAAAACTGTTTTTT.

The J gene is TRBJ2-1, the V gene TRBV11-3; TRBD1 matches 7 bases. Germline trimming cut 5 bases from V and 7 bases from J; bases unmatched to any gene: 17. The CDR3 is 17 amino acids. Germline-derived CDR1 and CDR2 are SGHNT and YENEEA. The CDR3 DNA reads TGTGCCAGCAGCGGGGGCCTGAGAGGGGGCGAGGGTAATGAGCAGTTCTTC. This translates into CASSGGLRGGEGNEQFF.

The chain links TRBV28 to TRBJ1-5; D is perhaps TRBD1 (5 bases). This CDR3 has 16 amino acids. Germline V CDR1 and CDR2: MDHEN, SYDVKM. The V and J ends lost 6 bases and 3 bases respectively, with 18 bases between them. The CDR3 sequence is CASSSRRTGPNQPQHF. The CDR3 nucleotides read TGTGCCAGCAGCTCACGCCGAACAGGACCCAATCAGCCCCAGCATTTT.

This sequence joins TRBV27 and TRBJ2-3; TRBD1 matches 9 bases. The V gene end was trimmed by 0 bases and the J gene end by 4 bases; junction bases not matched to a gene: 11. The germline gives CDR1 MNHEY, CDR2 SMNVEV (reference sequence). CDR3 length equals 18 residues. The CDR3 protein is CASSLSSEGQGGADTQYF. DNA of the CDR3: TGTGCCAGCAGTTTATCCTCTGAGGGACAGGGTGGCGCAGATACGCAGTATTTT.

The V gene is TRBV7-6, the J gene TRBJ1-6; TRBD1 agrees at 9 bases. V lost 6 bases, J lost 13 bases, and 10 bases stayed unmatched. The germline CDR1 and CDR2 sequences are SGHVS and FNYEAQ. The CDR3 totals 14 residues. The chain's CDR3 is CASRAGTGRWPLHF. The CDR3 nucleotides read TGTGCCAGCAGGGCAGGGACAGGGCGATGGCCCCTCCACTTT.

This clone was counted once. V usage is TRBV15 and J usage is TRBJ1-2; 8 positions match TRBD1. The trim removed 0 bases at V and 7 bases at J, leaving 1 base unmatched. This CDR3 has 13 residues. The germline CDR1 and CDR2 sequences are LNHNV and YYDKDF (reference sequence). The CDR3, as DNA: TGTGCCACCAGCAGAGACAGGGGGCCTGGCTACACCTTC. This sequence encodes CATSRDRGPGYTF.

J is TRBJ2-7 and V is TRBV7-8; D is possibly TRBD1 (6 bases). V lost 1 base and J lost 7, with 11 bases in between. Germline V lookup: CDR1 SGHVS, CDR2 FQNEAQ. The CDR3 is 13 amino acids. CDR3 protein: CASSLGQDWEQYF. Here the CDR3 DNA reads TGTGCCAGCAGCTTAGGACAGGATTGGGAGCAGTACTTC.

The gene calls are TRBV28 and TRBJ1-2; 9 bases line up with TRBD1. V was pared by 5 bases and J by 2 bases, with 3 bases of the junction left unmatched. The CDR3 loop spans 14 amino acids. Germline V lookup: CDR1 MDHEN, CDR2 SYDVKM. The CDR3 sequence is CASSLGQGNYGYTF. The CDR3 nucleotides read TGTGCCAGCAGTCTAGGACAGGGGAACTATGGCTACACCTTC.

This clone came up a few times. This chain links TRBV7-9 with TRBJ1-1; perhaps TRBD1 as D (5 bases). The CDR3 runs 12 residues. V lost 11 bases, J lost 0 bases, and 10 bases lay in between. Germline CDR1 and CDR2: SEHNR and FQNEAQ (reference sequence). Written as DNA, the CDR3 is TGTGCCTGGGGGGTTGTGAACACTGAAGCTTTCTTT. It codes for CAWGVVNTEAFF.

J is TRBJ2-2 and V is TRBV7-9; the match to TRBD2 covers 11 bases. This CDR3 is 16 amino acids long. The junction had 2 bases not matched to a gene; V was cut back by 4 bases and J by 1 base. The germline gives CDR1 SEHNR, CDR2 FQNEAQ (reference sequence). The DNA for the CDR3 is TGTGCCAGCAGCTCCCTAGCGGGAGGGAACACCGGGGAGCTGTTTTTT. It yields the protein CASSSLAGGNTGELFF.